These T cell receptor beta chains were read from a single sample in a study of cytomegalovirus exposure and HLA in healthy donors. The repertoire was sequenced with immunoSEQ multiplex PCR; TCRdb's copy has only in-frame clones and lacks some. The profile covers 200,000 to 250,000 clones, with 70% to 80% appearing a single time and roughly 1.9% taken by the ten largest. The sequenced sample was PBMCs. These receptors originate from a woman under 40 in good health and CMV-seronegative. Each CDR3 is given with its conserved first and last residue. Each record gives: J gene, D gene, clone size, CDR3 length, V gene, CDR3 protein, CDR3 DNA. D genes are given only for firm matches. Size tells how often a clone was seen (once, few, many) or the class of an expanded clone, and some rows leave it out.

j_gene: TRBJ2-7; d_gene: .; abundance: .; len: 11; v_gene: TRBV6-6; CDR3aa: CASKLNYEQYF; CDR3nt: TGTGCCAGCAAGCTAAACTACGAGCAGTACTTC
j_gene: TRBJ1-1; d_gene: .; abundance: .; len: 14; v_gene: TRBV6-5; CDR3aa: CASSYRQGTTEAFF; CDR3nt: TGTGCCAGCAGTTACCGGCAGGGGACCACTGAAGCTTTCTTT
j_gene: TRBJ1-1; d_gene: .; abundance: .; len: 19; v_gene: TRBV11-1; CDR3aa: CASSLLTGLSGTPNTEAFF; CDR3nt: TGTGCCAGCAGCTTATTGACGGGTTTATCCGGGACACCGAACACTGAAGCTTTCTTT
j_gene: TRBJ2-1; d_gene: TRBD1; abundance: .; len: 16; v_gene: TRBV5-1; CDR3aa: CASSYWTGGNYNEQFF; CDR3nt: TGCGCCAGCAGCTACTGGACAGGGGGGAACTACAATGAGCAGTTCTTC
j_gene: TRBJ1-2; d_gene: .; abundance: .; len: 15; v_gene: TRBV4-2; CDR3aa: CASSQGQGENYGYTF; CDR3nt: TGTGCCAGCAGCCAAGGGCAGGGTGAGAACTATGGCTACACCTTC
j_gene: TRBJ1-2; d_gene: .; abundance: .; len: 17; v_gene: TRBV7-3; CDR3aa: CASSSTSTGPPSDGYTF; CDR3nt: TGTGCCAGCAGCTCCACCTCAACAGGGCCCCCCAGCGATGGCTACACCTTC
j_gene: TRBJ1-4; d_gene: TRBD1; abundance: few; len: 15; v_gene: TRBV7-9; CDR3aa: CASSGPGQGVEKLFF; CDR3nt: TGTGCCAGCAGCGGACCGGGACAGGGGGTTGAAAAACTGTTTTTT
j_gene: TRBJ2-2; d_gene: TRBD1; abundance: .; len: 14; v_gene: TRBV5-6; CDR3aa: CASSPGQAYGELFF; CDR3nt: TGTGCCAGCAGCCCGGGACAGGCCTACGGGGAGCTGTTTTTT
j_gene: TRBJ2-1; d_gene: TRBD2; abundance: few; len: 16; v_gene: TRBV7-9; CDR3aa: CASSRWGREGLNEQFF; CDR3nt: TGTGCCAGCAGCCGCTGGGGGCGGGAGGGCCTCAATGAGCAGTTCTTC
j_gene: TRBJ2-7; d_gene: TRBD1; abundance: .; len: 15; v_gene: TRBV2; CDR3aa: CASSGDRGLSYEQYF; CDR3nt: TGTGCCAGCAGTGGAGACAGGGGGTTGAGCTACGAGCAGTACTTC
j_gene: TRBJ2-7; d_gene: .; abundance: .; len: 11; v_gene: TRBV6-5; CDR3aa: CASIEVGEQYF; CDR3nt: TGTGCCAGCATCGAGGTAGGCGAGCAGTACTTC
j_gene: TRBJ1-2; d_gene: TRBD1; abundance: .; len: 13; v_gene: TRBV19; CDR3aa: CASTPGTGGVYTF; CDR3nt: TGTGCCAGTACTCCTGGGACAGGGGGAGTCTACACCTTC
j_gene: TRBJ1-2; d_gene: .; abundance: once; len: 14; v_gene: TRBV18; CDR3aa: CASSLPGGAVGYTF; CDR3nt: TGTGCCAGCTCACTGCCGGGGGGCGCGGTTGGCTACACCTTC
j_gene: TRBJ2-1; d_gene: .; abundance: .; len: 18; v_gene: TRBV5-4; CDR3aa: CASSSAGTGGTVSGEQFF; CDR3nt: TGTGCCAGCAGTTCAGCGGGTACGGGAGGGACAGTATCAGGTGAGCAGTTCTTC
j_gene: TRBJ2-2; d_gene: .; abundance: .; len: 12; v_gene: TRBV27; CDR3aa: CASSLRTGELFF; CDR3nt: TGTGCCAGCAGTCTCAGAACCGGGGAGCTGTTTTTT
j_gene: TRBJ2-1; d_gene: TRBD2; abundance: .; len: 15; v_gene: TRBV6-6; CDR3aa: CASMLLAPPGNEQFF; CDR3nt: TGTGCCAGCATGCTACTAGCGCCCCCTGGGAATGAGCAGTTCTTC
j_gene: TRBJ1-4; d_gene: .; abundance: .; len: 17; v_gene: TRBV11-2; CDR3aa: CASSLGGRRRFNEKLFF; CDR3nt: TGTGCCAGCAGCTTAGGGGGGCGACGGCGATTCAATGAAAAACTGTTTTTT
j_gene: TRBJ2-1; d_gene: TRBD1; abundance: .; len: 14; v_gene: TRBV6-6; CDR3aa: CASSSQGVVDEQFF; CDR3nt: TGTGCCAGCAGTTCCCAGGGGGTCGTTGATGAGCAGTTCTTC
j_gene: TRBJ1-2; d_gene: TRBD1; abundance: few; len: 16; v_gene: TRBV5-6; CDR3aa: CASSLGRRGPDYGYTF; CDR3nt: TGTGCCAGCAGCTTGGGACGCAGGGGGCCTGACTATGGCTACACCTTC
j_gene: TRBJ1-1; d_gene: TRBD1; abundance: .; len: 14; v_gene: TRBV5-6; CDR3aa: CASSLGTGVTEAFF; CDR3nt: TGTGCCAGCAGCTTGGGGACAGGGGTGACTGAAGCTTTCTTT
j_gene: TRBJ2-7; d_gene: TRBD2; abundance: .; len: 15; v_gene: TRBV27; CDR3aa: CASSYAGGPSYEQYF; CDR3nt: TGTGCCAGCAGTTACGCGGGAGGGCCTTCCTACGAGCAGTACTTC
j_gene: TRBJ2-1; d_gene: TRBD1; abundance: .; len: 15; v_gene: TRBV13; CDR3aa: CASSSGTGPKNEQFF; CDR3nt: TGTGCCAGCAGTTCCGGGACAGGCCCTAAGAATGAGCAGTTCTTC
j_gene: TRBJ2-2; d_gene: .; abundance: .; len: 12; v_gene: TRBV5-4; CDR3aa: CASSLDSGELFF; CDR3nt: TGTGCAAGCAGTCTCGACTCCGGGGAGCTGTTTTTT
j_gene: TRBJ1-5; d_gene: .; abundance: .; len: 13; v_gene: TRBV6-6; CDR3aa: CASSVGGTQPQNF; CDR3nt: TGTGCCAGCAGTGTTGGAGGGACTCAGCCCCAGAATTTT
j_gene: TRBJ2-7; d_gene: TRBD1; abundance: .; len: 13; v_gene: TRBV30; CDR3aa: CAWSLQGANEQYF; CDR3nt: TGTGCCTGGAGTTTGCAGGGGGCCAACGAGCAGTACTTC
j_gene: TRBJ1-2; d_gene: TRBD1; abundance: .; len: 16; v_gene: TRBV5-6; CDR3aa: CASSLGWGTGGFGYTF; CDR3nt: TGTGCCAGCAGCTTGGGGTGGGGGACAGGGGGCTTTGGCTACACCTTC
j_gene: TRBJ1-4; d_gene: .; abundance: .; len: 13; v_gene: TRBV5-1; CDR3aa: CASNDGSGEKLFF; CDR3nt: TGCGCCAGCAACGATGGTAGCGGTGAAAAACTGTTTTTT
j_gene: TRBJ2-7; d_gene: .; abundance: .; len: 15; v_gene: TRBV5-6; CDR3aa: CASSLGGTSSYEQYF; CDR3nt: TGTGCCAGCAGCCTCGGAGGCACCAGCTCCTACGAGCAGTACTTC
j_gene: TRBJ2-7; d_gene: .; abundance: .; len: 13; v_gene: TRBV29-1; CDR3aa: CSVEQGRPYEQYF; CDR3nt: TGCAGCGTTGAGCAGGGTCGACCCTACGAGCAGTACTTC
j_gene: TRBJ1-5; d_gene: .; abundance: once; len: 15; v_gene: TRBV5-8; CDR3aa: CASSNYRDSNQPQHF; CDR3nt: TGTGCCAGCAGCAACTACAGGGATAGCAATCAGCCCCAGCATTTT
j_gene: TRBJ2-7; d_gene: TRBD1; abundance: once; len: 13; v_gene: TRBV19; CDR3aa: CASSYSGGYEQYF; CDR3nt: TGTGCCAGTAGTTATTCAGGGGGCTACGAGCAGTACTTC
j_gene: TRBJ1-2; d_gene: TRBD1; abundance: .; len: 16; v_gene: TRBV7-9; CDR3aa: CASTRSTGTGDHGYTF; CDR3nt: TGTGCCAGCACTCGATCAACCGGGACAGGGGACCATGGCTACACCTTC
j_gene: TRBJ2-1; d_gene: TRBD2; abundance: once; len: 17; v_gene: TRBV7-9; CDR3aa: CASSLVWNSGSKGEQFF; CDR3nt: TGTGCCAGCAGCTTAGTATGGAATAGCGGGAGTAAGGGTGAGCAGTTCTTC
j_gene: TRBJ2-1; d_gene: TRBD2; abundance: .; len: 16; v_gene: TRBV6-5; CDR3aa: CASSYGGLAGGDEQFF; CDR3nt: TGTGCCAGCAGTTACGGTGGACTAGCGGGAGGGGATGAGCAGTTCTTC
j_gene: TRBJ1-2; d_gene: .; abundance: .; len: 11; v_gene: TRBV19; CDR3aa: CASITARQATF; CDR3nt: TGTGCCAGTATTACCGCGCGACAGGCGACCTTC
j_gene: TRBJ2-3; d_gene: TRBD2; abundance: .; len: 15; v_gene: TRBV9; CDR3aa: CASSVVAGGADTQYF; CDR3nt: TGTGCCAGCAGCGTAGTTGCGGGGGGGGCAGATACGCAGTATTTT
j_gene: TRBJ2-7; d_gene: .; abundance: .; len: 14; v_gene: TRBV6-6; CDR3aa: CASTPTRGVYEQYF; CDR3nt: TGTGCTAGCACACCTACTCGCGGAGTCTACGAGCAGTACTTC
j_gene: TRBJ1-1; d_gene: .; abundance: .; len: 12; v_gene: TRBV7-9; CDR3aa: CSSSLGPTEAFF; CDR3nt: TGTTCCAGCAGCTTAGGTCCGACTGAAGCTTTCTTT
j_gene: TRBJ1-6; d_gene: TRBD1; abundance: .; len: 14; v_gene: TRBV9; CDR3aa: CASSVDQGASPLHF; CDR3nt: TGTGCCAGCAGCGTAGATCAGGGGGCCTCACCCCTCCACTTT
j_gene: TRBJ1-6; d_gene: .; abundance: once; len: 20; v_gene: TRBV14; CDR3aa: CASSLWFGRGLSSYNSPLHF; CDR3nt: TGTGCCAGCAGCCTATGGTTCGGGAGGGGCCTTAGCTCCTATAATTCACCCCTCCACTTT
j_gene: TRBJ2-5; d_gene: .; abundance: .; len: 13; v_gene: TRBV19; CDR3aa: CASSTGPQETQYF; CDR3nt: TGTGCCAGTTCCACAGGGCCCCAAGAGACCCAGTACTTC
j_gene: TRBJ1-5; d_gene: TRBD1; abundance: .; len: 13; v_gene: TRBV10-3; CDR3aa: CAISGQGNQPQHF; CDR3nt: TGTGCCATCAGTGGACAGGGAAATCAGCCCCAGCATTTT
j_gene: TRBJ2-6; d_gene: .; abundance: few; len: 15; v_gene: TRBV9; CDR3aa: CASSVGPGGANVLTF; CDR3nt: TGTGCCAGCAGCGTAGGGCCGGGAGGGGCCAACGTCCTGACTTTC
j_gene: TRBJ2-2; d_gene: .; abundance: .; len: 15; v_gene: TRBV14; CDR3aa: CASSLRTLYTGELFF; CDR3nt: TGTGCCAGCAGCCTGAGGACTTTATACACCGGGGAGCTGTTTTTT
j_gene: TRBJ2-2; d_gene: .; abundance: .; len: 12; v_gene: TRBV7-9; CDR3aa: CASSPFTGELFF; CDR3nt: TGTGCCAGCAGCCCTTTCACCGGGGAGCTGTTTTTT